The rows below give T cell receptor beta chains drawn from one sample of a study of T cell responses to AZD1222 COVID-19 vaccine. The assay was immunoSEQ multiplex PCR, and TCRdb's table has in-frame clones only and misses some. The profile shows 120,000 or so clones, around 85% of them singletons. The sequenced sample was peripheral blood, obtained on day 0 of AZD1222 vaccination. These receptors were collected from an adult in good health. CDR3s include the opening cysteine and the closing phenylalanine or tryptophan. The order of the fields is D gene, V gene, clone size, J gene, CDR3 protein, CDR3 DNA. A D gene is named only where the DNA matches it firmly. Some rows mark clone size as missing; the rest say once, few, many or name a class of expanded clone.

>.|TRBV7-2|.|TRBJ1-3
CASSSANSGNTIYF
TGTGCCAGCAGCTCAGCAAACTCTGGAAACACCATATATTTT
>TRBD1|TRBV2|.|TRBJ1-4
CASSPGTATNEKLFF
TGTGCCAGCAGCCCTGGGACAGCAACTAATGAAAAACTGTTTTTT
>.|TRBV28|.|TRBJ2-7
CASSLDRLYYEQYF
TGTGCCAGCAGTCTGGACAGATTATACTACGAGCAGTACTTC
>.|TRBV7-9|.|TRBJ1-6
CASSLSSDSPLHF
TGTGCCAGCAGCTTAAGTAGTGATTCACCCCTCCACTTT
>.|TRBV15|few|TRBJ1-5
CATSSAPWGINQPQHF
TGTGCCACCAGCAGCGCTCCTTGGGGAATCAATCAGCCCCAGCATTTT
>.|TRBV23-1|few|TRBJ2-7
CASSQSNPPVYEQYF
TGCGCCAGCAGTCAATCAAACCCCCCCGTATACGAGCAGTACTTC
>.|TRBV7-9|.|TRBJ1-2
CASSRTGLGSYGYTF
TGTGCCAGCAGCCGGACGGGGTTGGGGAGCTATGGCTACACCTTC
>.|TRBV18|.|TRBJ2-7
CASSPRRRDEQYF
TGTGCCAGCTCACCACGGAGGCGGGACGAGCAGTACTTC
>.|TRBV5-4|few|TRBJ2-7
CASSSEQGLDEQYF
TGTGCCAGCAGCTCGGAACAGGGTCTCGACGAGCAGTACTTC
>.|TRBV21-1|.|TRBJ1-2
CASSKVGRTGGGGYTF
TGTGCCAGCAGCAAAGTAGGTAGGACAGGGGGCGGGGGCTACACCTTC
>TRBD1|TRBV6-2/TRBV6-3|.|TRBJ1-2
CASSLQGTNYGYTF
TGTGCCAGCAGCTTACAGGGGACTAACTATGGCTACACCTTC
>.|TRBV19|few|TRBJ2-3
CASSIPGSGDTQYF
TGTGCCAGTAGTATACCAGGGAGCGGAGATACGCAGTATTTT
>.|TRBV6-1|.|TRBJ2-5
CASSEVSGVGEETQYF
TGTGCCAGCAGTGAAGTGTCGGGGGTAGGGGAAGAGACCCAGTACTTC
>TRBD1|TRBV6-2/TRBV6-3|.|TRBJ2-3
CASSRGQAQTDTQYF
TGTGCCAGCAGTCGTGGACAGGCTCAAACAGATACGCAGTATTTT
>TRBD1|TRBV5-1|.|TRBJ1-6
CASSLKTGGNSPLHF
TGCGCCAGCAGCTTAAAGACAGGGGGCAATTCACCCCTCCACTTT
>.|TRBV19|.|TRBJ2-2
CASSIGGTVAGELFF
TGTGCCAGTAGTATAGGAGGGACGGTCGCCGGGGAGCTGTTTTTT
>TRBD1|TRBV6-2/TRBV6-3|.|TRBJ2-7
CASSSGQGASYEQYF
TGTGCCAGCAGTTCGGGACAGGGGGCTTCCTACGAGCAGTACTTC
>TRBD2|TRBV6-5|.|TRBJ2-3
CASSYLTGGFTDTQYF
TGTGCCAGCAGTTATCTGACGGGGGGTTTCACAGATACGCAGTATTTT
>.|TRBV11-3|.|TRBJ1-1
CASSLGGRSEAFF
TGTGCCAGCAGCTTAGGTGGGCGTTCTGAAGCTTTCTTT
>.|TRBV7-9|.|TRBJ1-2
CASSPDTLHGYTF
TGTGCCAGCAGCCCCGACACTCTCCATGGCTACACCTTC
>.|TRBV19|.|TRBJ2-5
CASSGVAETQYF
TGTGCCAGTAGTGGGGTAGCGGAGACCCAGTACTTC
>.|TRBV30|.|TRBJ1-5
CAWSVMGQPNQPQHF
TGTGCCTGGAGTGTAATGGGACAACCCAATCAGCCCCAGCATTTT
>.|TRBV4-3|.|TRBJ2-3
CASSQGREAWDTQYF
TGCGCCAGCAGCCAAGGAAGAGAGGCCTGGGATACGCAGTATTTT
>.|TRBV4-3|.|TRBJ1-6
CASSLPAEPYHSPLHF
TGCGCCAGCAGCCTGCCCGCCGAGCCCTACCATTCACCCCTCCACTTT
>.|TRBV28|.|TRBJ1-5
CASSPETLWNNQPQHF
TGTGCCAGCAGTCCCGAGACACTGTGGAACAATCAGCCCCAGCATTTT
>.|TRBV18|.|TRBJ1-1
CASSSRRRDPIWNTEAFF
TGTGCCAGCTCATCAAGGCGCCGGGATCCCATATGGAACACTGAAGCTTTCTTT
>.|TRBV9|.|TRBJ1-3
CASSAPVGNTIYF
TGTGCCAGCAGCGCACCCGTCGGAAACACCATATATTTT
>TRBD1|TRBV15|.|TRBJ1-5
CATSSRTGDFNQPQHF
TGTGCCACCAGCAGCCGGACAGGGGATTTCAATCAGCCCCAGCATTTT
>TRBD1|TRBV4-2|.|TRBJ1-1
CASSQVAGTENTEAFF
TGTGCCAGCAGCCAAGTGGCCGGGACAGAAAACACTGAAGCTTTCTTT
>TRBD1|TRBV6-1|.|TRBJ1-2
CASSDQTQGAIGYTF
TGTGCCAGCAGTGACCAGACTCAGGGGGCGATTGGCTACACCTTC
>.|TRBV6-2/TRBV6-3|once|TRBJ1-5
CASSTGGGIQPQHF
TGTGCCAGCAGTACCGGGGGGGGGATTCAGCCCCAGCATTTT
>.|TRBV19|few|TRBJ1-1
CASSTSPPWGGNTEAFF
TGTGCCAGTAGTACCAGCCCCCCGTGGGGCGGGAACACTGAAGCTTTCTTT
>.|TRBV5-4|.|TRBJ1-1
CASTSGRPATEAFF
TGTGCCAGCACCTCGGGCCGACCTGCTACTGAAGCTTTCTTT
>.|TRBV4-1|.|TRBJ1-4
CASSLGDFERVKKLFF
TGCGCCAGCAGCCTGGGGGACTTTGAGAGGGTGAAAAAACTGTTTTTT
>.|TRBV19|few|TRBJ1-1
CASSPPRWNTEAFF
TGTGCCAGTAGTCCCCCTAGGTGGAACACTGAAGCTTTCTTT
>.|TRBV10-1|.|TRBJ1-4
CASIDRVDEKLFF
TGCGCCAGCATAGACAGAGTGGATGAAAAACTGTTTTTT
>.|TRBV28|.|TRBJ1-2
CASSPTGVRGWEANYGYTF
TGTGCCAGCAGCCCGACGGGGGTAAGAGGTTGGGAAGCTAACTATGGCTACACCTTC
>TRBD1|TRBV18|.|TRBJ1-1
CASSQDRGGTEAFF
TGTGCCAGCTCTCAAGACAGGGGAGGGACTGAAGCTTTCTTT
>.|TRBV11-3|.|TRBJ2-1
CASSLEDRRTNEQFF
TGTGCCAGCAGCTTAGAAGACAGGCGGACGAATGAGCAGTTCTTC
>.|TRBV6-6|.|TRBJ2-7
CASSLRASAMSSYEQYF
TGTGCCAGCAGTCTCCGCGCGTCCGCGATGAGCTCCTACGAGCAGTACTTC
>TRBD2|TRBV2|.|TRBJ2-1
CASSGLAGGDNEQFF
TGTGCCAGCAGTGGTCTAGCGGGGGGAGACAATGAGCAGTTCTTC
>.|TRBV2|.|TRBJ1-3
CASRSDTNTIYF
TGTGCCAGCAGATCGGACACAAACACCATATATTTT
>.|TRBV18|.|TRBJ2-3
CASSPFGTTSTDTQYF
TGTGCCAGCTCACCATTCGGAACCACTAGCACAGATACGCAGTATTTT
>.|TRBV5-6|few|TRBJ2-1
CASSLLDNEQFF
TGTGCCAGCAGCTTACTTGACAATGAGCAGTTCTTC
>.|TRBV5-5|.|TRBJ2-7
CASSLVWTFVTYEQYF
TGTGCCAGCAGCTTAGTTTGGACATTCGTAACCTACGAGCAGTACTTC
>.|TRBV4-3|.|TRBJ1-2
CASSQDWGGSYGYTF
TGCGCCAGCAGCCAAGATTGGGGGGGATCCTATGGCTACACCTTC
>.|TRBV5-4|.|TRBJ2-2
CASSLGFLDPTGELFF
TGTGCCAGCAGCCTGGGCTTCCTCGACCCCACCGGGGAGCTGTTTTTT
>.|TRBV11-2|.|TRBJ2-3
CASRLGLPTDTQYF
TGTGCCAGCAGACTGGGGCTACCCACAGATACGCAGTATTTT
>.|TRBV10-1|.|TRBJ2-5
CASTSSLGETQYF
TGCGCCAGCACGTCATCCCTGGGCGAGACCCAGTACTTC
>.|TRBV30|few|TRBJ1-1
CASRDKGTEAFF
TGTGCCTCCCGCGACAAGGGCACTGAAGCTTTCTTT
>TRBD1|TRBV28|.|TRBJ1-5
CASSFYGTGAYQPQHF
TGTGCCAGCAGTTTTTACGGGACAGGAGCTTATCAGCCCCAGCATTTT